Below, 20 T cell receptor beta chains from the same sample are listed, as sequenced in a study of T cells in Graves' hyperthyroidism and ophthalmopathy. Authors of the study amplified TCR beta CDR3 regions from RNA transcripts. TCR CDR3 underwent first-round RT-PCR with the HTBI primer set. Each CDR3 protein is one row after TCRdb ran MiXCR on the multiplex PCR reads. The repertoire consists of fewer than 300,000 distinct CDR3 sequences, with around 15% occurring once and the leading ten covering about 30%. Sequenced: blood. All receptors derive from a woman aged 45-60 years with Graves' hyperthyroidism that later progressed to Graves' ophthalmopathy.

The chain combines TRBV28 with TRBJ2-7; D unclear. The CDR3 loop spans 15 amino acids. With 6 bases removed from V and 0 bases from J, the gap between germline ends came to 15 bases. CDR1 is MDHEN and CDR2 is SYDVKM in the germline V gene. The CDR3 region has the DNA TGTGCCAGCAGCCGCCCAGGTGGGCACTCCTACGAGCAGTACTTC. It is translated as CASSRPGGHSYEQYF.

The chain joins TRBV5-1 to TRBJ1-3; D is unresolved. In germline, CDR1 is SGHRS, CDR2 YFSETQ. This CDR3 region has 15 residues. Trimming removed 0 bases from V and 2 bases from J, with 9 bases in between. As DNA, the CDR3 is TGCGCCAGCAGCTTGGAACTTAACGCTGGAAACACCATATATTTT. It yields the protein CASSLELNAGNTIYF. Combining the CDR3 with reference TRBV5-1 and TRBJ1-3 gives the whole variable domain KAGVTQTPRYLIKTRGQQVTLSCSPISGHRSVSWYQQTPGQGLQFLFEYFSETQRNKGNFPGRFSGRQFSNSRSEMNVSTLELGDSALYLCASSLELNAGNTIYFGEGSWLTVV.

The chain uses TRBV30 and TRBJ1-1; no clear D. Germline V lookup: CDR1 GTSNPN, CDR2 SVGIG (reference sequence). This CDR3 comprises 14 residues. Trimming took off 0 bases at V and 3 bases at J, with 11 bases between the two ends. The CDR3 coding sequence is TGTGCCTGGAGTGTAGGACTGCGGTACACTGAAGCTTTCTTT. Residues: CAWSVGLRYTEAFF.

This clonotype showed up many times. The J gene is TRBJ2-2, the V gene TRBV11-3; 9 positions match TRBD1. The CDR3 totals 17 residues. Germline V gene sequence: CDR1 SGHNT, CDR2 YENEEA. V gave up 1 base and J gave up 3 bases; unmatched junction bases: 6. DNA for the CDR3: TGTGCCAGCAGCTTAGGGGACAGGGTAGAGGACACCGGGGAGCTGTTTTTT. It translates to CASSLGDRVEDTGELFF.

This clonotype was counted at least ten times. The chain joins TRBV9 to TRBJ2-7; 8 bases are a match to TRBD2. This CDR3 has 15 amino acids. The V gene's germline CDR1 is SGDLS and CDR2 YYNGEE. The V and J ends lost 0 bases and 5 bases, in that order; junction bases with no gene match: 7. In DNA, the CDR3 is TGTGCCAGCAGCGTAGGAAACGGGAGGGCCGACGAGCAGTACTTC. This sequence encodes CASSVGNGRADEQYF.

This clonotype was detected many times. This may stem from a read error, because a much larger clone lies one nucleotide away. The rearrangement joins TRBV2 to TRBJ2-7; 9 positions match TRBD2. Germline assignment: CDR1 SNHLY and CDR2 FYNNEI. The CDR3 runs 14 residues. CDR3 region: CASSQASGTYEQHF. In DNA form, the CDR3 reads TGTGCCAGCAGTCAGGCTAGCGGGACCTACGAGCAGCACTTC.

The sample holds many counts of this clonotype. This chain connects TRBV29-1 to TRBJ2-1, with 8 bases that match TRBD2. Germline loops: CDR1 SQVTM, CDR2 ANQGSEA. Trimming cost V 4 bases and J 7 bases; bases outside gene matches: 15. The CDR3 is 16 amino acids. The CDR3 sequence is CSVGGDSGKLWNEQFF. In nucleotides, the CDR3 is TGCAGCGTTGGAGGCGATAGCGGGAAGTTGTGGAATGAGCAGTTCTTC.

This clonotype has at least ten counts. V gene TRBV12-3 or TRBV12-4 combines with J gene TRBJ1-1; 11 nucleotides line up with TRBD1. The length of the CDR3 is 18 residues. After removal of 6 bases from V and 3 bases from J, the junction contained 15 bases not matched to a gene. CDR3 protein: CASSRRTGGVVVDTEAFF. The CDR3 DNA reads TGTGCCAGCAGCCGACGGACAGGGGGCGTTGTCGTGGACACTGAAGCTTTCTTT.

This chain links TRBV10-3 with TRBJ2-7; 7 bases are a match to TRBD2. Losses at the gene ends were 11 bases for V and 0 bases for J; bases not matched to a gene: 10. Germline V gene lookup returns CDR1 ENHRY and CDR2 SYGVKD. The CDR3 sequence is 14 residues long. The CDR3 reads CAVALAALSYEQYF. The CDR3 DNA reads TGTGCCGTTGCTCTAGCGGCCCTCTCCTACGAGCAGTACTTC.

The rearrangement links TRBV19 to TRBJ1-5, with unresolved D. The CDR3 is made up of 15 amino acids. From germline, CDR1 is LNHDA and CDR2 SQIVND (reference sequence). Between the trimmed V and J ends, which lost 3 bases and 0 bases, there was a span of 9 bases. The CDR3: CASSISADSNQPQHF. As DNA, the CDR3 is TGTGCCAGTAGTATCTCTGCCGATAGCAATCAGCCCCAGCATTTT.

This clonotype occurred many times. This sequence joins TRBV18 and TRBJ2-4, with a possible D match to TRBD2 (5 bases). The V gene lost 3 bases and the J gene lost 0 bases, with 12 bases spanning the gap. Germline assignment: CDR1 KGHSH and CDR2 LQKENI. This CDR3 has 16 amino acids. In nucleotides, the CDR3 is TGTGCCAGCTCACCGGCGGGTAGCCTAGCCAAAAACATTCAGTACTTC. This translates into CASSPAGSLAKNIQYF.

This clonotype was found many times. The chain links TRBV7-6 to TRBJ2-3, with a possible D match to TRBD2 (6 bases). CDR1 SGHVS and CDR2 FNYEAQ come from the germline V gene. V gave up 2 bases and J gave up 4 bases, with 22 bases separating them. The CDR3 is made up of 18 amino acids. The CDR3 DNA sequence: TGTGCCAGCAGCTTACTCCCCCCGGGCCCAGGAGGGCCAGATACGCAGTATTTT. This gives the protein CASSLLPPGPGGPDTQYF.

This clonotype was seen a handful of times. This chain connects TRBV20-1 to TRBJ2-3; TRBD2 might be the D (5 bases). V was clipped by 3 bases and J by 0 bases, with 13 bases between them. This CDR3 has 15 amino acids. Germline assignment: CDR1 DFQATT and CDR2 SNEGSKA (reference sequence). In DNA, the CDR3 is TGCAGTGCTAGGTACCGGGAAGTAAGCACAGATACGCAGTATTTT. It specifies CSARYREVSTDTQYF.

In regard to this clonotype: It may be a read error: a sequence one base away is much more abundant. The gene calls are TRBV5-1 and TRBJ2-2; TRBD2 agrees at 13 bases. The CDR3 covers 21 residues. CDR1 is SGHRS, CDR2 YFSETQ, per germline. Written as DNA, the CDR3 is TGCGCCAGCAGATTGGAACCGGGACTAGCGGGAAAGGGGAGGCGGACCGGGGAGCTGTTTTTT. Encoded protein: CASRLEPGLAGKGRRTGELFF.

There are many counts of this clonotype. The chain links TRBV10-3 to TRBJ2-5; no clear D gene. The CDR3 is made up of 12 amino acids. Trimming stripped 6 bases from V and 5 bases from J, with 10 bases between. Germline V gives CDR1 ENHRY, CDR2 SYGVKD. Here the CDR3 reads CAISAGGETQYF. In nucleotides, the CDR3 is TGTGCCATCAGCGCTGGTGGGGAGACCCAGTACTTC.

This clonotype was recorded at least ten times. The CDR3 spells CASSSTGGDEQFF. In DNA, the CDR3 is TGTGCCAGCAGTTCGACAGGGGGCGATGAGCAGTTCTTC. This chain connects TRBV7-9 to TRBJ2-1; TRBD1 agrees at 10 bases. This CDR3 spans 13 amino acids. J was trimmed by 8 bases and V by 6 bases; bases with no gene match: 4. From germline, CDR1 is SEHNR and CDR2 FQNEAQ (reference sequence).

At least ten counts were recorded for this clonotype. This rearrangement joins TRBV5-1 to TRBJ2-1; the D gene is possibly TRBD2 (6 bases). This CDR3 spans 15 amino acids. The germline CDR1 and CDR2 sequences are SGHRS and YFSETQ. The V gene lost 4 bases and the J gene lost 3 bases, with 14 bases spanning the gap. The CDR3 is CASSPAGYFYNEQFF. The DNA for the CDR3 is TGCGCCAGCAGCCCAGCGGGCTATTTCTACAATGAGCAGTTCTTC.

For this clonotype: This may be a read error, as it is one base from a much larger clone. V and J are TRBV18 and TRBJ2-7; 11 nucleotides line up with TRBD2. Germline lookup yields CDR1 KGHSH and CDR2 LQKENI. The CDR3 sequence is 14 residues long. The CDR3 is CASALAGGTYERYF. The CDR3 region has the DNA TGTGCCAGCGCCCTAGCGGGAGGAACTTATGAGCGGTACTTC.

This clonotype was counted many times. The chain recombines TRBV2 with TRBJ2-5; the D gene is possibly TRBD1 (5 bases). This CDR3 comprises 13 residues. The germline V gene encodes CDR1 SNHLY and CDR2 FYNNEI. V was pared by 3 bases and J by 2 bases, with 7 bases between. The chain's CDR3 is CASSDPGQETQYF. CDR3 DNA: TGTGCCAGCAGTGATCCAGGGCAAGAGACCCAGTACTTC.

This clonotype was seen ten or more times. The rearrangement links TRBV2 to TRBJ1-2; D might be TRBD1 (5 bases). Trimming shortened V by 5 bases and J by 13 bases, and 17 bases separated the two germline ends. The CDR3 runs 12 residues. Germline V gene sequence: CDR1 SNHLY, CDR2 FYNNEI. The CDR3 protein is CASSPSTVGCTF. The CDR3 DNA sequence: TGTGCCAGCAGTCCGTCGACAGTCGGGTGCACCTTC.